The T cell receptor (beta chain) under discussion was sequenced for a study of blood T cell repertoires in COVID-19. The CDR3 is 14 amino acids. V dropped 6 bases and J dropped 6 bases, with 14 bases sitting between them. Germline V gene sequence: CDR1 MNHEY, CDR2 SMNVEV (reference sequence). Clones were sequenced by immunoSEQ multiplex PCR, and TCRdb holds only the in-frame ones, with some missing. The table shows about 370,000 clones, with 85% to 90% occurring only once. The sequence was obtained from a young man who had recovered from COVID-19. The chain recombines TRBV27 with TRBJ2-2; D is ambiguous. Sequences were obtained from PBMCs or T cells enriched from blood (not recorded which). The CDR3 reads CASSLVELSGELFF. DNA of the CDR3: TGTGCCAGCAGCCTCGTGGAGTTGTCCGGGGAGCTGTTTTTT.